This T cell receptor beta chain was captured by sequencing in a study of T cells in Graves' hyperthyroidism and ophthalmopathy. Overall study results and limits: Most thyroid clonotypes expanded above 0.001 appeared in blood too. The model made its ophthalmopathy prediction, and onset followed a median approximately six months later.

The CDR3 regions of TCR beta were amplified from RNA transcripts. Carried out on the TCR CDR3, a first-round RT-PCR used the HTBI primer set. TCRdb re-called the multiplex PCR reads through MiXCR, storing one row per CDR3 protein. The repertoire includes 350,000 to 450,000 distinct CDR3 sequences, approximately 18% of them detected once, and around a third sits in the top ten. This clonotype was observed many times. Its target is not known. V was cut by 6 bases and J by 0 bases, with 14 bases left in between. This CDR3 has 15 amino acids. Initially, at the first diagnosis of hyperthyroidism and before any ophthalmopathy symptoms, blood was sampled. Roughly 9.1 ml of fresh peripheral blood supplied the PBMCs.

The V gene is TRBV12-3 or TRBV12-4, the J gene TRBJ1-1; D may be TRBD1 (5 bases). This receptor was taken from a woman aged 25 to 45 with Graves' hyperthyroidism that later progressed to Graves' ophthalmopathy. The sample consisted of blood. The CDR3 spells CASSHRQLMNTEAFF. CDR3 nucleotides: TGTGCCAGCAGCCACAGACAGTTGATGAACACTGAAGCTTTCTTT.